The 17 T cell receptor beta chains given below trace back to one sample, sequenced in a study of cytomegalovirus exposure and HLA in healthy donors (dated by TCRdb to about 2017). Library creation used the immunoSEQ multiplex PCR assay. The clones in this table, taken by TCRdb from immuneACCESS, are in-frame only. Not every clone is retained; where verified, under half of the shortfall comes from an unresolved V gene, and the cause of the rest is unknown. Here the sample has some 330,000 clones; 80% to 90% occur a single time. Of the sample, around 0.8% falls within the top ten clones. The sequenced material came from PBMCs. The receptors shown here come from a woman aged 18-30 years in good health and CMV-seronegative.

Note on this clone: This sample includes further DNA sequences coding for the same CDR3. The J gene is TRBJ1-5, the V gene TRBV19, with no clear D. CDR3 size: 14 residues. Trimming removed 1 base at V and 7 bases at J, with 11 bases between. CDR1 and CDR2 from the germline V gene are LNHDA and SQIVND (reference sequence). CDR3 in DNA: TGTGCCAGTAGTATAGGATCGTCGGGGCAGCCCCAGCATTTT. It yields the protein CASSIGSSGQPQHF. Complete variable domain (other parts from reference TRBV19 and TRBJ1-5): DGGITQSPKYLFRKEGQNVTLSCEQNLNHDAMYWYRQDPGQGLRLIYYSQIVNDFQKGDIAEGYSVSREKKESFPLTVTSAQKNPTAFYLCASSIGSSGQPQHFGDGTRLSIL.

The chain joins TRBV29-1 to TRBJ2-1; D gene uncertain. Trimming stripped 3 bases from V and 0 bases from J, with 9 bases between. The CDR3 loop spans 14 amino acids. Per the germline V gene, CDR1 is SQVTM and CDR2 is ANQGSEA. CDR3 bases: TGCAGCGTTGATAGTGTGAGCTCCTACAATGAGCAGTTCTTC. Translated: CSVDSVSSYNEQFF.

J is TRBJ1-4 and V is TRBV28; D is uncertain. Trimming cost V 3 bases and J 0 bases, with 11 bases left between them. Germline V gene sequence: CDR1 MDHEN, CDR2 SYDVKM. This CDR3 contains 16 residues. The CDR3 loop reads CASSLVGAATNEKLFF. Here the CDR3 DNA reads TGTGCCAGCAGTTTGGTCGGAGCTGCAACTAATGAAAAACTGTTTTTT. The full variable domain, completed using reference TRBV28 and TRBJ1-4, is DVKVTQSSRYLVKRTGEKVFLECVQDMDHENMFWYRQDPGLGLRLIYFSYDVKMKEKGDIPEGYSVSREKKERFSLILESASTNQTSMYLCASSLVGAATNEKLFFGSGTQLSVL.

The J gene is TRBJ1-1, the V gene TRBV11-3; D perhaps matches TRBD1 (5 bases). The germline V and J ends were trimmed by 11 bases and 5 bases, with 15 bases remaining between them. The CDR3 length is 12 residues. Germline CDR1 and CDR2: SGHNT and YENEEA. Here the CDR3 DNA reads TGTGCCCGCCCTTGGGGGAGGACTGAAGCTTTCTTT. This encodes CARPWGRTEAFF.

V gene TRBV5-4 combines with J gene TRBJ2-1; 9 nucleotides align to TRBD2. This CDR3 is 15 amino acids long. The germline CDR1 and CDR2 sequences are SGHNT and YYREEE (reference sequence). V shed 2 bases, J shed 5 bases, and the junction held 5 bases outside the gene matches. The CDR3 is CASSFSLAGDNEQFF. The CDR3 bases are TGTGCCAGCAGCTTCTCGTTAGCGGGAGACAATGAGCAGTTCTTC.

This chain uses TRBV5-4 with TRBJ2-5; 9 nucleotides match TRBD2. CDR1 and CDR2 from the germline V gene are SGHNT and YYREEE (reference sequence). J gave up 5 bases and V 0 bases, and 8 bases lay outside the gene matches. The CDR3 has 16 residues. This chain's CDR3 is CASSLVAGGGGETQYF. The CDR3 DNA sequence: TGTGCCAGCAGCTTGGTGGCGGGAGGGGGCGGGGAGACCCAGTACTTC.

The chain combines TRBV9 with TRBJ2-1; D perhaps matches TRBD2 (5 bases). The V gene lost 0 bases and the J gene lost 0 bases, with 10 bases spanning the gap. This CDR3 is built from 16 residues. In germline, CDR1 is SGDLS, CDR2 YYNGEE. CDR3 residues: CASSVGSGSSYNEQFF. In DNA form, the CDR3 reads TGTGCCAGCAGCGTAGGATCGGGAAGCTCCTACAATGAGCAGTTCTTC.

The chain has TRBV4-2 and TRBJ2-2, with 10 bases matching TRBD2. J lost 6 bases, V lost 4 bases, and 11 bases had no gene match. The CDR3 is 17 residues long. Germline V gives CDR1 LGHNA, CDR2 YNFKEQ. CDR3 nucleotides: TGTGCCAGCAGCCCCCGCGGAGCGGGAGGGAGGGCCGGGGAGCTGTTTTTT. Translated, it gives CASSPRGAGGRAGELFF.

The rearrangement uses TRBV5-6 and TRBJ2-5; 8 bases agree with TRBD2. The V and J ends lost 0 bases and 5 bases, in that order; junction bases with no gene match: 9. Germline CDR1 reads SGHDT; CDR2 reads YYEEEE. The CDR3 totals 16 residues. Written as DNA, the CDR3 is TGTGCCAGCAGCTTGGGTGAACTAGCGGTTAGGGAGACCCAGTACTTC. It encodes CASSLGELAVRETQYF.

CDR3 residues: CASSQGPPGLAANYEQYF. CDR3 DNA sequence: TGCGCCAGCAGCCAAGGCCCTCCGGGGCTAGCGGCCAACTACGAGCAGTACTTC. The rearrangement uses TRBV4-1 and TRBJ2-7, with 7 bases matching TRBD2. From germline, CDR1 is MGHRA and CDR2 YSYEKL. V lost 1 base and J lost 3; bases outside the gene matches: 15. The CDR3 extends over 18 amino acids.

The rearrangement uses TRBV5-1 and TRBJ1-3; no definite D call. Germline CDR1 SGHRS, CDR2 YFSETQ. V lost 0 bases, J lost 9 bases, and 16 bases lay in between. There are 15 residues in the CDR3. CDR3 region: CASSLGRDAAGTIYF. The DNA of the CDR3 is TGCGCCAGCAGCTTGGGACGGGATGCGGCCGGCACCATATATTTT.

The J gene is TRBJ2-7, the V gene TRBV6-5; the match to TRBD2 covers 7 bases. Germline assignment: CDR1 MNHEY and CDR2 SVGAGI. V gave up 6 bases and J gave up 3 bases; unmatched junction bases: 2. The CDR3 has 12 amino acids. CDR3 sequence: CASRSGGYEQYF. Written as DNA, the CDR3 is TGTGCCAGCAGGTCGGGGGGCTACGAGCAGTACTTC.

In DNA form, the CDR3 reads TGTGCCAGCGCGAGACAACCCACATTCTCTGAGCAGTTCTTC. This translates into CASARQPTFSEQFF. This rearrangement joins TRBV6-6 to TRBJ2-1; D remains unclear. The CDR3 has 14 residues. CDR1 MNHNY and CDR2 SVGAGI come from the germline V gene (reference sequence). V lost 8 bases, J lost 9 bases, and 20 bases lay in between.

Remarks on this clone: An end of the junction differs from the germline gene, which may be a read error. This chain connects TRBV5-4 to TRBJ2-7; 7 bases match TRBD1. This CDR3 comprises 15 residues. CDR1 and CDR2 (germline): SGHNT, YYREEE (reference sequence). CDR3: CASSHPGQISYEQYF. The CDR3 coding sequence is TGCGCCAGCAGCCATCCGGGACAGATCTCCTACGAGCAGTACTTC.

This clone showed up just once. The rearrangement joins TRBV5-1 to TRBJ2-1; D is possibly TRBD2 (6 bases). The CDR3 consists of 14 residues. V shed 0 bases and J shed 9 bases, with 13 bases lying between them. The V gene's germline CDR1 is SGHRS and CDR2 YFSETQ. CDR3 bases: TGCGCCAGCAGCTTGGATGCGGGAAGGGGTGAGCAGTTCTTC. This sequence encodes CASSLDAGRGEQFF.

This clone was detected a few times. The chain recombines TRBV4-2 with TRBJ2-2, with D unclear. V was clipped by 4 bases and J by 5 bases, with 17 bases between them. In germline, CDR1 is LGHNA, CDR2 YNFKEQ. This CDR3 has 16 residues. The CDR3 loop is CASSPRGDLRTGELFF. The CDR3 region has the DNA TGTGCCAGCAGCCCTCGAGGCGACTTGAGGACCGGGGAGCTGTTTTTT.

Only one count was recorded for this clone. This chain connects TRBV4-1 to TRBJ2-5, with 10 bases aligning to TRBD2. V shed 4 bases, J shed 4 bases, and the junction held 6 bases outside the gene matches. The germline V gene has CDR1 MGHRA and CDR2 YSYEKL. This CDR3 comprises 15 residues. The CDR3 nucleotides read TGCGCCAGCAGCCCGCTAGCGGGAGTAACAGAGACCCAGTACTTC. It translates to CASSPLAGVTETQYF.